A single sample is the source of the 31 T cell receptor beta chains below, sequenced in a study of T cells in Graves' hyperthyroidism and ophthalmopathy. From RNA transcripts, TCR beta CDR3 regions were amplified. The study used the HTBI primer set for a first-round RT-PCR of the TCR CDR3. TCRdb reprocessed the multiplex PCR reads with MiXCR, giving one entry per CDR3 protein. The sample lists 340,000 or so distinct CDR3 sequences, about 18% occurring once. The sequencing sample was made of blood. The receptor source for this set is a woman between 50 and 59 years old with Graves' hyperthyroidism.

The J gene is TRBJ1-5, the V gene TRBV30; maybe TRBD1 (6 bases). V dropped 1 base and J dropped 3 bases, with 13 bases sitting between them. The CDR3 loop spans 15 amino acids. CDR1 is GTSNPN, CDR2 SVGIG, per germline (reference sequence). The CDR3 is CAWSEGSGDNQPQHF. The CDR3, as DNA: TGTGCCTGGAGTGAGGGGTCAGGGGACAATCAGCCCCAGCATTTT.

V is TRBV5-1 and J is TRBJ2-5; D unresolved. This CDR3 comprises 15 residues. The V gene's germline CDR1 is SGHRS and CDR2 YFSETQ. V was cut by 3 bases and J by 1 base, with 13 bases left in between. CDR3 sequence: CASSSVTASQETQYF. The DNA of the CDR3 is TGCGCCAGCAGCTCGGTGACGGCGTCCCAAGAGACCCAGTACTTC.

Points on this clonotype: This could be a read error, since a much larger clone is one nucleotide away. J is TRBJ2-3 and V is TRBV11-3; D gene unclear. This CDR3 region has 13 residues. V was trimmed by 6 bases and J by 4 bases, leaving 11 bases between them. Looked up from germline, CDR1 is SGHNT and CDR2 is YENEEA. CDR3 region: CASSYPTADTQYF. The CDR3 DNA reads TGTGCCAGCAGTTACCCCACTGCAGATACGCAGTATTTT.

The table lists this clonotype with many counts. The V gene is TRBV12-3 or TRBV12-4, the J gene TRBJ1-1; 9 nucleotides agree with TRBD1. The CDR3 runs 12 residues. Losses at the gene ends were 7 bases for V and 4 bases for J; bases not matched to a gene: 1. CDR3 DNA: TGTGCCAGCACGGGACAGGGCACTGAAGCTTTCTTT. It encodes CASTGQGTEAFF.

The rearrangement uses TRBV10-3 and TRBJ1-6; D may be TRBD1 (6 bases). The CDR3 is 13 residues long. V gave up 0 bases and J gave up 14 bases, with 11 bases separating them. Germline V gene data show CDR1 as ENHRY and CDR2 as SYGVKD. Written as DNA, the CDR3 is TGTGCCATCAGTGAGTCCCTGGACAGATCCCTCCACTTT. It encodes CAISESLDRSLHF.

This clonotype was seen ten or more times. The chain employs TRBV6-1 and TRBJ2-1, with TRBD1 matching 8 bases. V dropped 5 bases and J dropped 8; count of bases not matched to a gene: 8. This CDR3 has 14 residues. Germline loops: CDR1 MNHNS, CDR2 SASEGT. The CDR3 DNA is TGTGCCAGCAGTCAACAGGGGGTGAATCATGAGCAGTTCTTC. Amino acids: CASSQQGVNHEQFF.

This clonotype was counted only a few times. V and J are TRBV18 and TRBJ1-2, with a weak D call TRBD1 (6 bases). This CDR3 has 14 amino acids. CDR1 is KGHSH, CDR2 LQKENI, per germline. Deletions cut 3 bases from V and 7 bases from J, with 15 bases between. The CDR3, as DNA: TGTGCCAGCTCACCCCAGGACAGTAACGCTGGCTACACCTTC. Its protein is CASSPQDSNAGYTF.

This clonotype has a handful of counts. The rearrangement uses TRBV7-9 and TRBJ2-1, with D perhaps matching TRBD1 (5 bases). Trimming stripped 5 bases from V and 4 bases from J, with 18 bases between. CDR1 and CDR2 (germline): SEHNR, FQNEAQ (reference sequence). CDR3 size: 16 residues. The CDR3 sequence is CASSLTGPGDYNEQFF. CDR3 nucleotide sequence: TGTGCCAGCAGCCTCACAGGTCCTGGAGATTACAATGAGCAGTTCTTC. Supplemented by reference TRBV7-9 and TRBJ2-1, the full variable domain reads DTGVSQNPRHKITKRGQNVTFRCDPISEHNRLYWYRQTLGQGPEFLTYFQNEAQLEKSRLLSDRFSAERPKGSFSTLEIQRTEQGDSAMYLCASSLTGPGDYNEQFFGPGTRLTVL.

This clonotype was recorded at least ten times. CDR3 bases: TGTGCCAGTCAACAGGGGATGAGCAATCAGCCCCAGCATTTT. Encoded protein: CASQQGMSNQPQHF. The chain is built from TRBV28 and TRBJ1-5, with 7 bases matching TRBD1. The CDR3 loop spans 14 amino acids. J gave up 1 base and V 9 bases, and 6 bases lay outside the gene matches. The V gene's germline CDR1 is MDHEN and CDR2 SYDVKM.

This clonotype was counted a few times. The chain uses TRBV5-6 and TRBJ1-1; TRBD1 matches at 7 bases. The CDR3 is made up of 14 amino acids. Germline CDR1 SGHDT, CDR2 YYEEEE. The V segment lost 0 bases and the J segment 6 bases; nucleotides outside the gene matches: 5. The CDR3 loop reads CASSLAPGQSEAFF. The DNA for the CDR3 is TGTGCCAGCAGCTTGGCCCCGGGACAGTCTGAAGCTTTCTTT.

Points on this clonotype: At one of its ends the junction is not consistent with the germline gene, which may arise from a read error. V and J are TRBV12-3 or TRBV12-4 and TRBJ2-5; TRBD2 agrees at 8 bases. The CDR3 length is 16 residues. The CDR3 coding sequence is TGTGCCAGCAGTTTAGGGGGTAGCGGGATCCAAGAGACCCAGCACTTC. Residues: CASSLGGSGIQETQHF.

In its sample, this clonotype was seen many times. V is TRBV4-1 and J is TRBJ2-7; TRBD1 agrees at 9 bases. V was clipped by 0 bases and J by 1 base; unmatched bases: 4. Germline CDR1 and CDR2: MGHRA and YSYEKL. The length of the CDR3 is 16 residues. The CDR3: CASSQDSGTGSYEQYV. For the CDR3, the DNA is TGCGCCAGCAGCCAAGATTCCGGGACAGGGTCCTACGAGCAGTACGTC.

The chain combines TRBV20-1 with TRBJ2-4; weak D call: TRBD1 (6 bases). Deletions cut 5 bases from V and 8 bases from J, with 22 bases between. Germline lookup yields CDR1 DFQATT and CDR2 SNEGSKA (reference sequence). This CDR3 contains 15 residues. The CDR3 loop is CSALDSGDVGDIQYF. CDR3 DNA: TGCAGTGCTCTGGACAGCGGAGATGTTGGAGACATTCAGTACTTC.

This clonotype was picked up one time. Possible read error: a much larger clone is one base away. V usage is TRBV2 and J usage is TRBJ2-5, with D unclear. The CDR3 covers 12 residues. CDR1 SNHLY and CDR2 FYNNEI come from the germline V gene. The DNA of the CDR3 is TGTGCCAGCAGTGAGAGACGAGAGACCCAGCACTTC. It translates to CASSERRETQHF.

This clonotype was seen at least ten times. The CDR3 is CASSTDSPSTDTQYF. Written as DNA, the CDR3 is TGTGCCAGCAGCACGGACAGCCCGAGCACAGATACGCAGTATTTT. V and J are TRBV5-6 and TRBJ2-3; maybe TRBD1 (6 bases). In germline, CDR1 is SGHDT, CDR2 YYEEEE. V shed 4 bases and J shed 0 bases, with 12 bases lying between them. This CDR3 comprises 15 residues.

About this clonotype itself: Possible read error: a much larger clone is one base away. The chain combines TRBV7-2 with TRBJ1-2, with D possibly being TRBD1 (6 bases). The germline gives CDR1 SGHTA, CDR2 FQGNSA. This CDR3 region has 12 residues. The CDR3 DNA sequence: TGTGTCAGCAGCAACACAGGGTTGGGCTACACCTTC. It specifies CVSSNTGLGYTF.

The chain couples TRBV20-1 to TRBJ2-1; TRBD1 matches 11 bases. The ends lost 1 base at V and 7 bases at J; junction bases unmatched: 6. The CDR3 runs to 15 residues. Germline CDR1 is DFQATT and CDR2 is SNEGSKA (reference sequence). DNA for the CDR3: TGCAGTGCTAGAGGGACAGGGGGCAGGGGGAATGAGCAGTTCTTC. It encodes CSARGTGGRGNEQFF.

This clonotype was found many times. This rearrangement joins TRBV13 to TRBJ1-1, with a weak D call TRBD1 (5 bases). CDR3 length equals 14 residues. Trimming stripped 5 bases from V and 5 bases from J, with 15 bases between. Germline assignment: CDR1 PRHDT and CDR2 FYEKMQ (reference sequence). This CDR3 is CASSLRTGGTEAFF. The CDR3 coding sequence is TGTGCCAGCAGCCTTCGGACCGGGGGGACTGAAGCTTTCTTT.

The V and J genes are TRBV6-2 or TRBV6-3 and TRBJ1-3, with D possibly being TRBD1 (6 bases). There are 16 residues in the CDR3. The V gene lost 6 bases and the J gene lost 2 bases, with 17 bases spanning the gap. Germline V lookup: CDR1 MNHEY, CDR2 SVGEGT. CDR3 loop: CASRKDSLSPGNTIYF. The CDR3 bases are TGTGCCAGCAGAAAGGACAGTTTGAGTCCTGGAAACACCATATATTTT.

This clonotype was recorded a few times. The rearrangement uses TRBV28 and TRBJ2-5; 9 bases are a match to TRBD1. The junction had 2 bases not matched to a gene; V was cut back by 5 bases and J by 1 base. Germline assignment: CDR1 MDHEN and CDR2 SYDVKM. CDR3 length: 14 amino acids. The CDR3 protein is CASSADRGQETQYF. Here the CDR3 DNA reads TGTGCCAGCAGTGCGGACAGGGGCCAAGAGACCCAGTACTTC.

This clonotype occurred many times. V is TRBV11-2 and J is TRBJ2-3, with TRBD2 matching 13 bases. CDR1 is SGHAT and CDR2 is FQNNGV in the germline V gene. The CDR3 has 16 residues. CDR3 sequence: CSDSGLAGTFTDTQYF. CDR3 DNA: TGTTCGGACTCGGGACTAGCGGGGACCTTCACAGATACGCAGTATTTT.

The sample holds many counts of this clonotype. The chain combines TRBV6-1 with TRBJ2-1, with D possibly being TRBD1 (5 bases). The V end was cut by 4 bases, the J end by 8 bases, with 6 bases between. There are 11 residues in the CDR3. In germline, CDR1 is MNHNS, CDR2 SASEGT. The CDR3 coding sequence is TGTGCCAGCAGTGGGGGCCATGAGCAGTTCTTC. Translating it yields CASSGGHEQFF.

Only a few counts were recorded for this clonotype. V is TRBV7-2 and J is TRBJ1-3; D is unresolved. The CDR3 has 14 amino acids. V lost 5 bases and J lost 6, with 14 bases in between. Germline CDR1 and CDR2: SGHTA and FQGNSA. CDR3 residues: CASSPSGNENTIYF. The DNA for the CDR3 is TGTGCCAGCAGCCCTTCCGGGAATGAAAACACCATATATTTT.

In its sample, this clonotype was seen many times. This rearrangement joins TRBV30 to TRBJ1-3, with D possibly being TRBD1 (5 bases). The germline V and J ends were trimmed by 3 bases and 3 bases, with 15 bases remaining between them. CDR1 is GTSNPN, CDR2 SVGIG, per germline (reference sequence). The CDR3 is 15 amino acids. CDR3 region: CAWSLDGGFGNTIYF. The CDR3 DNA reads TGTGCCTGGAGCCTCGACGGGGGTTTTGGAAACACCATATATTTT.

This clonotype has a handful of counts. V and J are TRBV29-1 and TRBJ2-3; TRBD1 agrees at 7 bases. There are 13 residues in the CDR3. CDR1 is SQVTM and CDR2 is ANQGSEA in the germline V gene. After removal of 8 bases from V and 3 bases from J, the junction contained 8 bases not matched to a gene. CDR3 residues: CSLLRQGTDTQYF. CDR3 in DNA: TGCAGCCTCCTGCGACAGGGAACAGATACGCAGTATTTT.

This clonotype was observed at least ten times. The CDR3 sequence is CSASQETQYF. In nucleotides, the CDR3 is TGCAGTGCTAGCCAAGAGACCCAGTACTTC. V usage is TRBV20-1 and J usage is TRBJ2-5; D not certain. Germline V gives CDR1 DFQATT, CDR2 SNEGSKA (reference sequence). The V gene lost 3 bases and the J gene lost 1 base, with 0 bases spanning the gap. The CDR3 is 10 residues long.

The CDR3 sequence is CASSSIGQGSPYEQYF. The CDR3, as DNA: TGTGCCAGCAGTTCAATCGGACAGGGCAGTCCCTACGAGCAGTACTTC. The chain combines TRBV28 with TRBJ2-7, with 8 bases lining up with TRBD1. Losses at the gene ends were 4 bases for V and 2 bases for J; bases not matched to a gene: 10. This CDR3 comprises 16 residues. Germline loops: CDR1 MDHEN, CDR2 SYDVKM.

In its sample, this clonotype was seen a few times. This chain uses TRBV28 with TRBJ1-2; TRBD1 agrees at 7 bases. The germline gives CDR1 MDHEN, CDR2 SYDVKM. After removal of 6 bases from V and 8 bases from J, the junction contained 9 bases not matched to a gene. The CDR3 spans 13 residues. DNA of the CDR3: TGTGCCAGCAGCGAAGGACAGGCCTGGGGCTACACCTTC. Protein product: CASSEGQAWGYTF.

The chain joins TRBV5-6 to TRBJ1-6; no firm D call. Germline V gene lookup returns CDR1 SGHDT and CDR2 YYEEEE. The CDR3 consists of 15 residues. V lost 0 bases and J 0 bases, leaving 4 bases between the germline ends. The CDR3 DNA reads TGTGCCAGCAGCTTGGTTCGCTCCTATAATTCACCCCTCCACTTT. Translating it yields CASSLVRSYNSPLHF.

The table lists this clonotype with many counts. The chain has TRBV27 and TRBJ1-2, with TRBD1 as a possible D gene (5 bases). In germline, CDR1 is MNHEY, CDR2 SMNVEV (reference sequence). Trimming removed 5 bases at V and 3 bases at J, with 16 bases between. The CDR3 consists of 15 residues. The CDR3 DNA reads TGTGCCAGCAGTCCATCCAGGGTATCCCACTATGGCTACACCTTC. Translating it yields CASSPSRVSHYGYTF.

This clonotype was counted only a few times. The rearrangement links TRBV12-3 or TRBV12-4 to TRBJ2-5; TRBD2 matches at 8 bases. The CDR3 sequence is 15 residues long. J was trimmed by 5 bases and V by 4 bases; bases with no gene match: 9. This CDR3 reads CASSSPRGGLETQYF. In nucleotides, the CDR3 is TGTGCCAGCAGTTCCCCCCGGGGGGGGTTGGAGACCCAGTACTTC.